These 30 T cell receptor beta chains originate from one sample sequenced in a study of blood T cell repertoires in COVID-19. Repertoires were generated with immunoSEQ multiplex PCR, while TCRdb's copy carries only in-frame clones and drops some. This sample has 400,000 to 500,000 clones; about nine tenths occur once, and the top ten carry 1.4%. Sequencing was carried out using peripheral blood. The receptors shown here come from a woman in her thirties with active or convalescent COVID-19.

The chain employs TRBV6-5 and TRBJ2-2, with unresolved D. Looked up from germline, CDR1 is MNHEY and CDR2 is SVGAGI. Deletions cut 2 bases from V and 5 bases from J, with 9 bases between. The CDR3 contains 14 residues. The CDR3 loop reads CASSYRWRTGELFF. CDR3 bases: TGTGCCAGCAGTTACAGGTGGAGAACCGGGGAGCTGTTTTTT.

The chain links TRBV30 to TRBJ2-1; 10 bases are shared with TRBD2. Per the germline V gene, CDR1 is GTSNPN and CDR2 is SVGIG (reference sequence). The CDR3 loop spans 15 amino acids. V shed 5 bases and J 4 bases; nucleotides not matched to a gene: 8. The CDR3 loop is CAWSDLAGVYNEQFF. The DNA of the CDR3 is TGTGCCTGGTCAGATCTAGCGGGAGTATACAATGAGCAGTTCTTC.

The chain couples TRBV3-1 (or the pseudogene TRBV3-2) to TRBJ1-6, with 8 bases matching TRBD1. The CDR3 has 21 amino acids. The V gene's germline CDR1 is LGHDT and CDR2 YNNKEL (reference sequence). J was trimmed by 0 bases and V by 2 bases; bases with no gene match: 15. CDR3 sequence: CASSQPSTGALLISYNSPLHF. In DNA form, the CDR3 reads TGTGCCAGCAGCCAACCCTCGACAGGGGCCCTCCTAATCTCCTATAATTCACCCCTCCACTTT.

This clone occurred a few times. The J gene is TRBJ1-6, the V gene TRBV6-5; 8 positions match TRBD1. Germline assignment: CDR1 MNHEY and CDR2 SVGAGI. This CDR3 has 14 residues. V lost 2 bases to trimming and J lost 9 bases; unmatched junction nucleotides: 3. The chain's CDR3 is CASSYGTGSSPLHF. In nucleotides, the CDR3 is TGTGCCAGCAGTTACGGGACAGGTAGTTCACCCCTCCACTTT.

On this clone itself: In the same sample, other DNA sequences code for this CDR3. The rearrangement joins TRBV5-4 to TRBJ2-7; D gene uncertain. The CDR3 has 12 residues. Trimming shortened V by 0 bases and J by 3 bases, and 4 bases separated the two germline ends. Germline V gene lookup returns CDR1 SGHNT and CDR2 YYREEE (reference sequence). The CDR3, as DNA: TGTGCCAGCAGCTTGGACGGCTACGAGCAGTACTTC. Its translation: CASSLDGYEQYF.

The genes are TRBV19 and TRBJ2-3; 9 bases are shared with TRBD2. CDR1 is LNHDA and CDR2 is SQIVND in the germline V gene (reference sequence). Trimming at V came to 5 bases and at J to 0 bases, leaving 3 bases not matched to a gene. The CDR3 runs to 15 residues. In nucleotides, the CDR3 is TGTGCCAGTAGTCAACTAGCGGGCAGCACAGATACGCAGTATTTT. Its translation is CASSQLAGSTDTQYF.

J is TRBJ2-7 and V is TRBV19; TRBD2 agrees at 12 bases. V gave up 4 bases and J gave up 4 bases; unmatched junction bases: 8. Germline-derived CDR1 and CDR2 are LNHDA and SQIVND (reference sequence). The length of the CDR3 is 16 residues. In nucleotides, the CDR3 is TGTGCCAGTAGTAATTCCCTAGCGGGAGGGGATTACGAGCAGTACTTC. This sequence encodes CASSNSLAGGDYEQYF.

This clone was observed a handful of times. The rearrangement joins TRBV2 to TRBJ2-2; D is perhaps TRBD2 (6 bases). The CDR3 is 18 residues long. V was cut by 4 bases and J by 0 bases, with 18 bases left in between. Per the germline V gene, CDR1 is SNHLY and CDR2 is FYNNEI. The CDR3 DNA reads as TGTGCCAGCAGTGGACGGGGAGGCCTAGATACGAACACCGGGGAGCTGTTTTTT. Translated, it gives CASSGRGGLDTNTGELFF.

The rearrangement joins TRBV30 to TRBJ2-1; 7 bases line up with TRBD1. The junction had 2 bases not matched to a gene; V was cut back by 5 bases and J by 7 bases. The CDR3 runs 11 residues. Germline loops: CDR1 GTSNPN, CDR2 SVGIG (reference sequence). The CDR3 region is CAWQTGNEQFF. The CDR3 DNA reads TGTGCCTGGCAGACAGGGAATGAGCAGTTCTTC.

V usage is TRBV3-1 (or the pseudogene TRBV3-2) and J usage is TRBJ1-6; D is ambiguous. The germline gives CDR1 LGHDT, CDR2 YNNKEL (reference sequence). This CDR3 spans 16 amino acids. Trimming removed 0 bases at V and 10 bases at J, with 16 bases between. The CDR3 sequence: CASSQDLNGVGSPLHF. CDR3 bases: TGTGCCAGCAGCCAAGATCTAAACGGGGTGGGGTCACCCCTCCACTTT.

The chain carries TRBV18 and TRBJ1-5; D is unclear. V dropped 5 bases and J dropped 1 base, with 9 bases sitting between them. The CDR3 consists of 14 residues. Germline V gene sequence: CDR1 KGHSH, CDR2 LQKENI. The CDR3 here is CASSEATSNQPQHF. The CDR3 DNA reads TGTGCCAGCTCAGAAGCCACGAGCAATCAGCCCCAGCATTTT.

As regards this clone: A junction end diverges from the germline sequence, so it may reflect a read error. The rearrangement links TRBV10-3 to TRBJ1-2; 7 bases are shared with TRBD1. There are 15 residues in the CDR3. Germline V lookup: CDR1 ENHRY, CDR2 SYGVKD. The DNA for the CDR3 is TGTGCCATCAGTACGGCGGGGGGACAGAACTATGACTACACCTTC. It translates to CAISTAGGQNYDYTF.

CDR3 in amino acids: CSADRGEAFF. DNA for the CDR3: TGCAGCGCAGACAGGGGGGAAGCTTTCTTT. The chain recombines TRBV29-1 with TRBJ1-1; TRBD1 agrees at 9 bases. The CDR3 runs to 10 residues. After removal of 7 bases from V and 8 bases from J, the junction contained 2 bases not matched to a gene. CDR1 is SQVTM and CDR2 is ANQGSEA in the germline V gene. The full variable domain, completed using reference TRBV29-1 and TRBJ1-1, is SAVISQKPSRDICQRGTSLTIQCQVDSQVTMMFWYRQQPGQSLTLIATANQGSEATYESGFVIDKFPISRPNLTFSTLTVSNMSPEDSSIYLCSADRGEAFFGQGTRLTVV.

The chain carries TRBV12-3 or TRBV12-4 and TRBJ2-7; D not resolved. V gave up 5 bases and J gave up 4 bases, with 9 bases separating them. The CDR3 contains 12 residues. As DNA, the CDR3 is TGTGCCAGCAGTCCTACAGATTACGAGCAGTACTTC. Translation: CASSPTDYEQYF.

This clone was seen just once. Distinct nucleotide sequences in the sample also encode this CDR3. DNA of the CDR3: TGTGCCAGTAGTATCGGGAGCTCTGGAAACACCATATATTTT. Residues: CASSIGSSGNTIYF. The chain has TRBV19 and TRBJ1-3, with unresolved D. Germline assignment: CDR1 LNHDA and CDR2 SQIVND (reference sequence). CDR3 length: 14 amino acids. With 3 bases removed from V and 0 bases from J, the gap between germline ends came to 6 bases. Combining the CDR3 with reference TRBV19 and TRBJ1-3 gives the whole variable domain DGGITQSPKYLFRKEGQNVTLSCEQNLNHDAMYWYRQDPGQGLRLIYYSQIVNDFQKGDIAEGYSVSREKKESFPLTVTSAQKNPTAFYLCASSIGSSGNTIYFGEGSWLTVV.

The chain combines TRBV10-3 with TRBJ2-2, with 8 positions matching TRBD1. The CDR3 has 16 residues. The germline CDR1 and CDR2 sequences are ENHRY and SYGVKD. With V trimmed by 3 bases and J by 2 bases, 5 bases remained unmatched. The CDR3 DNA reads TGTGCCATCAGTGAAAAAGGACAGGGAAACACCGGGGAGCTGTTTTTT. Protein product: CAISEKGQGNTGELFF.

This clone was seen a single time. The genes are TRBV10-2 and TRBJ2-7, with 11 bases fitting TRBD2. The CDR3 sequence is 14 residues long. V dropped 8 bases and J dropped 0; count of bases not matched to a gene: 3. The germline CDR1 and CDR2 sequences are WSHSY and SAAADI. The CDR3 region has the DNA TGCGCCAGCGTGGGACTAGCGGACTCCTACGAGCAGTACTTC. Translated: CASVGLADSYEQYF.

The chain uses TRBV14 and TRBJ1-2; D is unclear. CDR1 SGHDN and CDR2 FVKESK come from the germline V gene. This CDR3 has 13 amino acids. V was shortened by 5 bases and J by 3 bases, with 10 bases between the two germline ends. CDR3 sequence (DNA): TGTGCCAGCAGCGAGCAGGACTACTATGGCTACACCTTC. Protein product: CASSEQDYYGYTF.

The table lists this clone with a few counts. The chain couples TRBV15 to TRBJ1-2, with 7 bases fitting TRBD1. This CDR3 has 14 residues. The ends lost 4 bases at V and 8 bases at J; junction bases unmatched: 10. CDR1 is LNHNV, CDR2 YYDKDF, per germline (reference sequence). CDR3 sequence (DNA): TGTGCCACCAGCAATCGTCAAACAGGGGTCGGCTACACCTTC. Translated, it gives CATSNRQTGVGYTF.

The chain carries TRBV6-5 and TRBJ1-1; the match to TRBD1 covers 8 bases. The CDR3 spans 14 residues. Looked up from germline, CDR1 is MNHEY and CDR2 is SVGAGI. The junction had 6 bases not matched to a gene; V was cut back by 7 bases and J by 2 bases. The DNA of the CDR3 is TGTGCCAGCATGAAGGACAGGGCAAACACTGAAGCTTTCTTT. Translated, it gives CASMKDRANTEAFF.

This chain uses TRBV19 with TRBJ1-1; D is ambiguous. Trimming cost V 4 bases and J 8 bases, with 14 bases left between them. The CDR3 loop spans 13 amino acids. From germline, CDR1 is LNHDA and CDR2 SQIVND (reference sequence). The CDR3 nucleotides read TGTGCCAGTAGTAGGGAGGCCCTCCGGGAAGCTTTCTTT. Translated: CASSREALREAFF. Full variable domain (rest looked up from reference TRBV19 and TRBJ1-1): DGGITQSPKYLFRKEGQNVTLSCEQNLNHDAMYWYRQDPGQGLRLIYYSQIVNDFQKGDIAEGYSVSREKKESFPLTVTSAQKNPTAFYLCASSREALREAFFGQGTRLTVV.

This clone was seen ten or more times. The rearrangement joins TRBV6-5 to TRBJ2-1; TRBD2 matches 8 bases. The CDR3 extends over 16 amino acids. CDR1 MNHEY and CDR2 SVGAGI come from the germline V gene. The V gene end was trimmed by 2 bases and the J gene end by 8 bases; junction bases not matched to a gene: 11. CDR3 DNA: TGTGCCAGCAGTTACCTTTCGGGAGGGGGGGGCGATGAGCAGTTCTTC. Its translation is CASSYLSGGGGDEQFF.

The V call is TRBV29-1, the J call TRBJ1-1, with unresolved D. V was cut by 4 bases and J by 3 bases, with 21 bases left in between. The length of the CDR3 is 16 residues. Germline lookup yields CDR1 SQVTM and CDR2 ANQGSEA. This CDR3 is CSVGRPSRGWDTEAFF. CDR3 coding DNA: TGCAGCGTTGGACGCCCTTCCCGGGGTTGGGACACTGAAGCTTTCTTT. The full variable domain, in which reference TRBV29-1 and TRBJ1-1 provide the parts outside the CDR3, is SAVISQKPSRDICQRGTSLTIQCQVDSQVTMMFWYRQQPGQSLTLIATANQGSEATYESGFVIDKFPISRPNLTFSTLTVSNMSPEDSSIYLCSVGRPSRGWDTEAFFGQGTRLTVV.

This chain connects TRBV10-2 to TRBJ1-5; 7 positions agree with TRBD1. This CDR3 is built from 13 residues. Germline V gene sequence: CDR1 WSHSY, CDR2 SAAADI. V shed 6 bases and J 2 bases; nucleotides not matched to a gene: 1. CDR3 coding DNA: TGCGCCAGCAGGGGGACAGGCAATCAGCCCCAGCATTTT. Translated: CASRGTGNQPQHF.

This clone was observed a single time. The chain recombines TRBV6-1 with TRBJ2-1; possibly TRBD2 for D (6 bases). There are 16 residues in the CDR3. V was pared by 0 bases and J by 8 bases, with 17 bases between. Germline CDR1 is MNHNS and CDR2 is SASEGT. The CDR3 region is CASSEAGGTALYEQFF. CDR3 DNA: TGTGCCAGCAGTGAAGCCGGCGGGACGGCATTGTATGAGCAGTTCTTC.

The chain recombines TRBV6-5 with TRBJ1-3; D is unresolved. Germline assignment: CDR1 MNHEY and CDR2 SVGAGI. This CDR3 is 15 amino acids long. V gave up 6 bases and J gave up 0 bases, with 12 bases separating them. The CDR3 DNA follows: TGTGCCAGCAGGATAGGAGGAGACTCTGGAAACACCATATATTTT. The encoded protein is CASRIGGDSGNTIYF.

Written as DNA, the CDR3 is TGCGCCAGCAGCTTGTTAGCAGACAATGAGCAGTTCTTC. Protein sequence: CASSLLADNEQFF. The V call is TRBV5-1, the J call TRBJ2-1, with no clear D. Germline values: CDR1 SGHRS, CDR2 YFSETQ. V was pared by 1 base and J by 5 bases, with 7 bases between. The CDR3 is 13 residues long.

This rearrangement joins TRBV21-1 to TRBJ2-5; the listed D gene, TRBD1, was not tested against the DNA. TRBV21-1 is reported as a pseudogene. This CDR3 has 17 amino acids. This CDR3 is CASSPPSRGEIQETQYF. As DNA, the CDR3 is TGTGCCAGCAGCCCCCCCTCCAGGGGCGAAATCCAAGAGACCCAGTACTTC.

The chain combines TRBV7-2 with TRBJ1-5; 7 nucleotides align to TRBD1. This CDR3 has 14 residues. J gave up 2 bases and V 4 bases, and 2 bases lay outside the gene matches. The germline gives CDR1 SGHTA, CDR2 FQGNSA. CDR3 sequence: CASSSTGGNQPQHF. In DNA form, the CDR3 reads TGTGCCAGCAGCTCCACAGGGGGCAATCAGCCCCAGCATTTT. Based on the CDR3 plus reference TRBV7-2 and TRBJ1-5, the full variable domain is GAGVSQSPSNKVTEKGKDVELRCDPISGHTALYWYRQSLGQGLEFLIYFQGNSAPDKSGLPSDRFSAERTGGSVSTLTIQRTQQEDSAVYLCASSSTGGNQPQHFGDGTRLSIL.

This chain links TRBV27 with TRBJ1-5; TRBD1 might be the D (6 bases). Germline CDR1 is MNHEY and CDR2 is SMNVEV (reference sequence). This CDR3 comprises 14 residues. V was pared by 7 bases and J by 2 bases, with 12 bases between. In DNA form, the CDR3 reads TGTGCCAGCAAACAGGGTAATGGCAATCAGCCCCAGCATTTT. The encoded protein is CASKQGNGNQPQHF.